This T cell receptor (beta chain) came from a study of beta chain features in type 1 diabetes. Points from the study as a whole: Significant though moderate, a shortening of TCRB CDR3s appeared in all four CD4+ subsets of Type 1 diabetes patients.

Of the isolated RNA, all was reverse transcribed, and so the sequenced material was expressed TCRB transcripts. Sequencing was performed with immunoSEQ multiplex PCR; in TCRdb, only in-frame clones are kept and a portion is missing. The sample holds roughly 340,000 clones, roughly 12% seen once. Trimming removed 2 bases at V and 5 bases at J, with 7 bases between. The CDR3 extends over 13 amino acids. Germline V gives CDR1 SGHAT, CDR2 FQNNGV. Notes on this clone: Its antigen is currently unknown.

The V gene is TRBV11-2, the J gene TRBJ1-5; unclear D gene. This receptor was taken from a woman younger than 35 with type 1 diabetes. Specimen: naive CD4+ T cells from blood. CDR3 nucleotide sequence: TGTGCCAGCAGCTTACGGCGGGATCAGCCCCAGCATTTT. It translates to CASSLRRDQPQHF.